This entry features one T cell receptor beta chain sequence. What it recognizes is unknown. Using immunoSEQ multiplex PCR, the repertoire was profiled, and TCRdb retains in-frame clones only, with some absent. Of a few million clones detected, just over 90% appear once; the ten largest clones hold over 1.5%. This sample is part of a study of shared clonotypes between healthy human individuals. About the research overall: Per-donor plates numbered three CD4 naive, three CD4 memory, two CD8 naive and one CD8 memory.

In the naive CD8 group, cells lacked CD45RO and were positively selected for CCR7, so terminally differentiated effector memory CD45RA+ cells were left out. Within Nashville, Tennessee resided all donors, each a Caucasian adult. General observations from the study: Generation probabilities were higher for clonotypes shared across all four sorted-subset donors than for unshared ones. Among the subsets, naive ones generally showed larger estimated richness than memory ones.

Source material: naive CD8+ T cells from PBMCs. This clonotype was sampled from a man younger than 30 in good health. Some clones in this sample may be carry-over from other donors' samples.

The CDR3, as DNA: TGTGCCGGGGCAGGGGGTTATAGCGATGAGCAGTTCTTC. The encoded protein is CAGAGGYSDEQFF. This chain connects TRBV7-3 to TRBJ2-1, with 7 bases identical to TRBD1. The V and J ends lost 11 bases and 8 bases, in that order; junction bases with no gene match: 12. The length of the CDR3 is 13 residues. Germline CDR1 is SGHTA and CDR2 is FQGTGA.